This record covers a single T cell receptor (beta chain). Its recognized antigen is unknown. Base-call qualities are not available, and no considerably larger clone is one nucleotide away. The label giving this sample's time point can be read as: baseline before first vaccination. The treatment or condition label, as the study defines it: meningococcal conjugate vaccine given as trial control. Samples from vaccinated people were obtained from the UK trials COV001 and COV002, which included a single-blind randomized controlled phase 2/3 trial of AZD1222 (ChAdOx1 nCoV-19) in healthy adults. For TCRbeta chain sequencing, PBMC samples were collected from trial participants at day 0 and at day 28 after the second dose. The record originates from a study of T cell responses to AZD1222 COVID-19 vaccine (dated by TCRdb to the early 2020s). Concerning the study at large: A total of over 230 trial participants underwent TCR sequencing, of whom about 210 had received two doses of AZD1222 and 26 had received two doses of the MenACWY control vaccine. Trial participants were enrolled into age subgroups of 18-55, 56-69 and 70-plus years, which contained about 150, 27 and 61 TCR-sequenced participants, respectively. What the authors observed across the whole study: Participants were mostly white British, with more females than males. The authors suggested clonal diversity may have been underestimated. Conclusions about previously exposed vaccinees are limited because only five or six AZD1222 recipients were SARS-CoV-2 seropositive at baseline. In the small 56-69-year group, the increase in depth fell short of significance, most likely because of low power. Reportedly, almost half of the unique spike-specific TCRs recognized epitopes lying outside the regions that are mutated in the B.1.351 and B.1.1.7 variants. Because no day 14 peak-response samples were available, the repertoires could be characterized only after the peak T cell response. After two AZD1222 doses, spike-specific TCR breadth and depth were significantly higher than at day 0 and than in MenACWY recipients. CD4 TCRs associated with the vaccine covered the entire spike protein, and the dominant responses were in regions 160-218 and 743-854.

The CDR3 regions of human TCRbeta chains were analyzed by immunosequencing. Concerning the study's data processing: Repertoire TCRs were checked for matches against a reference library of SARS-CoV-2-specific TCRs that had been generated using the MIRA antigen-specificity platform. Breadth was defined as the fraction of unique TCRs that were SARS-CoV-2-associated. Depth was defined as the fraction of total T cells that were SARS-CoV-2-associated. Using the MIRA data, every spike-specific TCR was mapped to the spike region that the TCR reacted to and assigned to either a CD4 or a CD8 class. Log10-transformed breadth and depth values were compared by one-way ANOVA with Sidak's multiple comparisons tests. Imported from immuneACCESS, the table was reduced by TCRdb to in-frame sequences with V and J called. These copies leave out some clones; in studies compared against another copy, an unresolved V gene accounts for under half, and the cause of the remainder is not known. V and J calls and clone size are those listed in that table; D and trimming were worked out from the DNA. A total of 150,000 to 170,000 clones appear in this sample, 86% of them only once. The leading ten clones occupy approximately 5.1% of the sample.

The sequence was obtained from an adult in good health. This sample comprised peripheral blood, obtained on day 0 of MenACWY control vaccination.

The sequenced DNA: TGTGCCAGCAGCTTAGCGGCGGGATCATCTGGCGAGCAGTACTTC. This encodes CASSLAAGSSGEQYF. The rearrangement joined TRBV7-2 to TRBJ2-7, with TRBD2 tentatively as D gene (6 bases match). V drops 0 bases and J drops 6 bases, leaving 15 bases in between. The germline V gene yields SGHTA for CDR1 and FQGNSA for CDR2. From cysteine to phenylalanine, the CDR3 is 15 amino acids long. Solely the CDR3 DNA is kept, with 45 bases framed from the first base.